The sequence of this TCR beta chain was determined in a study of blood T cell repertoires in COVID-19 (dated by TCRdb to 2020 to 2021). Looking at the study overall: The collaborator samples originated in the United States, Italy and Spain and spanned the acute and convalescent phases of COVID-19. The material from the prospective study consisted of cDNA or gDNA derived from T cells, B-cell-depleted T cells, or PBMCs. Deeply sampled blood TCRbeta repertoires from subjects exposed to, actively infected with, or recovered from COVID-19 were included in the dataset. The repertoires were made available in a free public database intended to serve as a resource for research on the immune response to SARS-CoV-2. Samples were obtained from the ongoing ImmuneRACE study (first 160 participants) and from over a thousand subjects provided by 6 global collaborators. Nearly every sample came with metadata listing a de-identified subject ID, COVID-19 status, age in years and sex. Where available, HLA class I and class II types were taken from metadata supplied by the sample provider and were not determined by assay-based typing. On the study overall, not on this receptor specifically: Clinical and demographic metadata were provided uncurated, with the amount varying by source and participant.

Whole blood was collected in K2EDTA tubes by collaborating institutions according to the institutions' own protocols. For TCRbeta analysis, collaborator samples were shipped as frozen whole blood, as isolated PBMCs, or as DNA extracted from either sample type. TCRbeta CDR3 regions were amplified from genomic DNA by means of the immunoSEQ Assay, a bias-controlled multiplex PCR. Per the original workflow: Within the assay, amplification of reference gene primers was used to estimate how many nucleated cells each sample contained. Sequence reads were collapsed and filtered to measure the absolute abundance of every unique TCRbeta CDR3 rearrangement. For each sample, productive Simpson clonality was calculated by taking the square root of Simpson's diversity index across productive rearrangements. The source is immuneACCESS, and TCRdb retained only in-frame sequences with V and J called. Part of the clones is not carried over; for the studies checked, unresolved V genes explain less than half of this, and the remainder is unexplained. Clone size and V and J calls were adopted from that table, with D and trimming inferred from the DNA. A total of about 92,000 clones appear in this sample, roughly 85% of them only once. Of the sample, 38% is held by the ten largest clones.

Regarding this clone: Its recognized antigen is unknown. One base away there is no much larger clone; base qualities are not given.

Taken from the germline V gene, the CDR1 and CDR2 loops are SGDLS and YYNGEE. CDR3 length: 16 amino acids, cysteine to phenylalanine. CDR3 DNA is the only sequence kept; it has 48 bases, read in frame from the first base. Trimming leaves V shorter by 4 bases and J shorter by 2 bases, with the junction holding 7 bases beyond the gene matches. This clonotype was sampled from a man older than 75 with acute or convalescent COVID-19. Sequencing was performed on peripheral blood. Recombination joined TRBV9 with TRBJ2-7; TRBD2 aligns with 12 central bases. In nucleotide form, the sequence is TGTGCCAGCAGCCCCCTGACTAGCGGGGGTACCTACGAGCAGTACTTC. It translates to CASSPLTSGGTYEQYF.